The subject of this entry is one T cell receptor (beta chain). The antigen it recognizes is unknown. No much larger clone is present one base from it, and per-base qualities are unavailable. The junction carries 17 bases between V and J, which are trimmed by 0 bases and 8 bases respectively. From a lookup of the germline V gene, CDR1 and CDR2 are SGHRS and YFSETQ. Counted from cysteine to phenylalanine, this CDR3 has 15 amino acids. Of the read, only the CDR3 DNA is kept; its 45 bases are in frame from base 1. The immunoSEQ Assay, a bias-controlled multiplex PCR, was used to amplify TCRbeta CDR3 regions from genomic DNA. Regarding the original processing steps: Within the assay, amplification of reference gene primers was used to estimate how many nucleated cells each sample contained. To quantify the absolute abundance of each unique TCRbeta CDR3 rearrangement, sequence reads were collapsed and filtered. For each sample, productive Simpson clonality was calculated as the square root of Simpson's diversity index across productive rearrangements. This immuneACCESS table, as held by TCRdb, lists in-frame sequences with V and J called but not all clones. Of the missing ones, under half trace to an unresolved V gene in checked studies; the others have no known cause. Clonal size and the V and J genes are those of that table, whereas D and trimming came from the DNA. The sample table lists approximately 200,000 clones, about 88% of them with a count of one. Clones ranked in the top ten supply 2% to 2.5% of the sample.

The sample belongs to a study of blood T cell repertoires in COVID-19 (TCRdb year 2020). About the full investigation: Samples from collaborators originated in the United States, Italy and Spain and spanned both the acute and convalescent phases of COVID-19. The material from the prospective study consisted of cDNA or gDNA derived from T cells, B-cell-depleted T cells, or PBMCs. Samples were obtained from the ongoing ImmuneRACE study (first 160 participants) and from 950 to 1,500 subjects provided by 6 global collaborators. The repertoires were released in a freely available public database meant as a resource for research on the immune response to SARS-CoV-2. Sample metadata almost always included a de-identified subject ID, COVID-19 status, age in years and sex. Where available, HLA class I and class II types were obtained from metadata supplied by the sample provider rather than from assay-based typing. Deeply sampled blood TCRbeta repertoires from subjects exposed to, actively infected with, or recovered from COVID-19 were included in the dataset.

Participants in the prospective study were enrolled through a virtual design, were aged roughly 18 to 100 years, and lived in 20 to 30 United States geographic areas. In the prospective study, cohorts were assigned on the basis of participant-reported clinical history obtained from a screening survey and a study questionnaire. Each participant in the prospective study had whole blood, serum and a nasopharyngeal or oropharyngeal swab collected by mobile phlebotomists. Over a roughly 2-month period, participants in the prospective study had the option of providing additional blood draws and questionnaires. Prospective study blood samples were shipped either frozen or at room temperature before DNA extraction. Overall results and qualifications from the work: How much clinical and demographic metadata was included differed by source and by participant, and the metadata was provided uncurated.

The receptor was derived from a middle-aged woman with acute COVID-19. Rearrangement joined TRBV5-1 to TRBJ1-2; there is no confident call for the D gene. The sequenced sample consisted of PBMCs or T cells enriched from blood (not recorded which). For the CDR3, the sequence is CASSLALPTRGGYTF. The nucleotide sequence is given as TGCGCCAGCAGCTTGGCCCTCCCAACCAGAGGGGGCTACACCTTC.